The clone carrying this TCR beta chain appeared a single time. These data are taken from a study of technical replicates of blood from several donors. TCRdb's copy holds only in-frame clones and misses some; the assay was immunoSEQ multiplex PCR. The table has tens of thousands of clones, approximately 97% seen once. CDR3 length equals 16 residues. Germline CDR1 is SGHNT and CDR2 is YENEEA. V was pared by 1 base and J by 2 bases, with 4 bases of the junction left unmatched. The clonotype comes from a human donor in good health. The rearrangement links TRBV11-3 to TRBJ1-2; 10 nucleotides line up with TRBD1. What was sequenced was T cells isolated from PBMCs. The CDR3 is CASSLAPGQGNYGYTF. CDR3 bases: TGTGCCAGCAGCTTAGCTCCGGGACAGGGGAACTATGGCTACACCTTC.